The present T cell receptor (beta chain) was sequenced within a study of CXCR3-negative and CXCR3-positive naive CD8 T cells. The libraries of TRB cDNA were prepared using 5' RACE with UMI labels. Reprocessing the 5' RACE reads, TCRdb reports a single entry for every CDR3 protein and omits DNA. The table gives roughly 48,000 distinct CDR3 sequences; the top ten clones make up over 12% of it. Study-level points and caveats: CD5 surface expression was similar among naive subsets, and TCR strength was estimated by inference from TRB CDR3 properties. Memory cells diverged, while naive CXCR3-positive and CXCR3-negative cells had similar TRBV-TRBJ usage.

This CDR3 has 15 residues. Germline V gene data show CDR1 as MDHEN and CDR2 as SYDVKM. Details on this clonotype: Its antigen is as yet unknown.

This chain joins TRBV28 and TRBJ2-1; absent DNA, TCRdb's TRBD2 call cannot be checked. Source material: memory CD8+ T cells from blood. This TCR was sampled from a human donor in good health. Some clones in this sample may be carry-over from other donors' samples. The CDR3 loop is CASSLLAGETNEQFF.